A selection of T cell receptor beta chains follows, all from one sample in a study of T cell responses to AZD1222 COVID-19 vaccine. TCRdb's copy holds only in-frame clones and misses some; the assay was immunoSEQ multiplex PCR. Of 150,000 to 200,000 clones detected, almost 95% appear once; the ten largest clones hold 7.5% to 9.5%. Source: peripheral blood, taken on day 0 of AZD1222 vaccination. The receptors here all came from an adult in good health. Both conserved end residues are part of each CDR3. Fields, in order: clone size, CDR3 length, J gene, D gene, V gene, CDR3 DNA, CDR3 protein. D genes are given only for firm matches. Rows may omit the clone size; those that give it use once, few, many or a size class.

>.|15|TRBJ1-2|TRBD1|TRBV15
TGTGCCACCAGCACAAGGACAGGGGGCCCCTATGGCTACACCTTC
CATSTRTGGPYGYTF
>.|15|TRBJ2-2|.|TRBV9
TGTGCCAGCAGCGTAGCGCAGGGGAGCACCGGGGAGCTGTTTTTT
CASSVAQGSTGELFF
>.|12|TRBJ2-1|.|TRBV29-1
TGCAGCGTTGGACGCGGGCGGGGTGAGCAGTTCTTC
CSVGRGRGEQFF
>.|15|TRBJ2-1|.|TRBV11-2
TGTGCCAGCAGCTTAGGGTTTCGGGCGTACAATGAGCAGTTCTTC
CASSLGFRAYNEQFF
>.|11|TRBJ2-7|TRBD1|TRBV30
TGTGCTTTTGACAGGGTAGGCGAGCAGTACTTC
CAFDRVGEQYF
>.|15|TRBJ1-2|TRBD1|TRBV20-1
TGCAGTGCTAGTCGAAGCCAGACAGGGGCCGGGGGCTACACCTTC
CSASRSQTGAGGYTF
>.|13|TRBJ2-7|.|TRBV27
TGTGCCAGCAGTTCCGGGCGGGGTGGAAAACAGTCCTTC
CASSSGRGGKQSF
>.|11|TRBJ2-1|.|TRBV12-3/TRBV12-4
TGTGCCAGCACCGCAAGACTGGCACCGTTCTTC
CASTARLAPFF
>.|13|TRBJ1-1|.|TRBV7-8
TGTGCCAGCAGCTTAGACTCGAACACTGAAGCTTTCTTT
CASSLDSNTEAFF
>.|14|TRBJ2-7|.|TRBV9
TGTGCCAGCAGCGTAGGCACTACCACGTACGAGCAGTACTTC
CASSVGTTTYEQYF
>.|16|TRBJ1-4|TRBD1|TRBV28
TGTGCCAGCAGTTTAGGGACAGGGGGCGCGGATGAAAAACTGTTTTTT
CASSLGTGGADEKLFF
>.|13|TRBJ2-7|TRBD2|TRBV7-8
TGTGCCAGCAGCAAGGGACTAGGATACGAGCAGTACTTC
CASSKGLGYEQYF
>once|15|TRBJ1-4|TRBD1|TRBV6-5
TGTGCCAGCAGCTCCCCCAGGGGGCAATTTGAAAAACTGTTTTTT
CASSSPRGQFEKLFF
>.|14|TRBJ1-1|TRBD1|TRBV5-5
TGTGCCAGCAGCAATAGACAGGGTCGCACTGAAGCTTTCTTT
CASSNRQGRTEAFF
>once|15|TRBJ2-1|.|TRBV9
TGTGCCAGCAGCGTCTGGATAGCGGAGATCAATGAGCAGTTCTTC
CASSVWIAEINEQFF
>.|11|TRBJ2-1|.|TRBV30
TGTGCCTGGAGTGCGGCGGGTGAGCAGTTCTTC
CAWSAAGEQFF
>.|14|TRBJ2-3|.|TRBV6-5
TGTGCCAGCAGTTACTCGAAAGGGGGGGGTACGCAGTATTTT
CASSYSKGGGTQYF
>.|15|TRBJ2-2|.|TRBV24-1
TGTGCCACCGCTACTCCCACAACTAGCACCGGGGAGCTGTTTTTT
CATATPTTSTGELFF
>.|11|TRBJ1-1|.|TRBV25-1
TGTGCCAGCTGGGGGGGGGCTGAAGCTTTCTTT
CASWGGAEAFF
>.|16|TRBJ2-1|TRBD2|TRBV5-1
TGCGCCAGCACGCGACTAGCGGGACTCAGCGGCGGTGAGCAGTTCTTC
CASTRLAGLSGGEQFF
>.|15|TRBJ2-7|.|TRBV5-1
TGCGCCAGCAGCCCTGTGACAGGCCCCCGGGCCGAGCAGTACTTC
CASSPVTGPRAEQYF
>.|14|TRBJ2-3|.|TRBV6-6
TGTGCCAGCAGTTACGCCGGACTTAGGGATACGCAGTATTTT
CASSYAGLRDTQYF
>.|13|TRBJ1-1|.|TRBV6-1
TGTGCCAGCACGGAAGGGGTGAACACTGAAGCTTTCTTT
CASTEGVNTEAFF
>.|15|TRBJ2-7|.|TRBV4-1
TGCGCCAGCAGCCAGTCCACAGGGTTCTCCTACGAGCAGTACTTC
CASSQSTGFSYEQYF
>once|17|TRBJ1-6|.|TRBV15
TGTGCCACCAGCGGCCTGGACAGCACGCACTATAATTCACCCCTCCACTTT
CATSGLDSTHYNSPLHF
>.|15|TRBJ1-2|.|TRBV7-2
TGTGCCAGCAGCTCGACCTCCGCGGCTAACTATGGCTACACCTTC
CASSSTSAANYGYTF
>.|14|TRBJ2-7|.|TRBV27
TGTGCCAGCAGTCCTCTTACGGGGGCCCACGAGCAGTACTTC
CASSPLTGAHEQYF
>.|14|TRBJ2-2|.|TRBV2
TGTGCCAGCAGTTCGACAGGGAACACCGGGGAGCTGTTTTTT
CASSSTGNTGELFF
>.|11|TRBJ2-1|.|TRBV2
TGTGCCAGCAGTGAAATTAATGAGCAGTTCTTC
CASSEINEQFF
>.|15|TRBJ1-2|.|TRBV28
TGTGCCAGCAGTTTTCGTTGGGGATCTAACTATGGCTACACCTTC
CASSFRWGSNYGYTF
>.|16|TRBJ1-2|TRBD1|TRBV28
TGTGCCAGCAGTCCCTACCGGGACAGGGGTGGGAATGGCTACACCTTC
CASSPYRDRGGNGYTF
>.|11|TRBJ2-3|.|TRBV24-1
TGTGCCACCATGCTGGGATTCACGCAGTATTTT
CATMLGFTQYF
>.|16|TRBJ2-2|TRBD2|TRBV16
TGTGCCAGCAGCCGAAGACTAGCGGGAGTTACCGGGGAGCTGTTTTTT
CASSRRLAGVTGELFF
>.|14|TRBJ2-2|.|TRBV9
TGTGCCAGCAGCGTAGCCCGGGGAGGCGGGGAGCTGTTTTTT
CASSVARGGGELFF
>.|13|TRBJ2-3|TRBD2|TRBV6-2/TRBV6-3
TGTGCCAGCAGTTGGCGGGAGACAGATACGCAGTATTTT
CASSWRETDTQYF
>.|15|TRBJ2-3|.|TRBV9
TGTGCCAGCAGCGTAGTAGGCAGCAACACAGATACGCAGTATTTT
CASSVVGSNTDTQYF
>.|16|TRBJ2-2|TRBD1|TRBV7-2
TGTGCCAGCAGCTCCCAGTGGGCAGGGGGAACCGGGGAGCTGTTTTTT
CASSSQWAGGTGELFF
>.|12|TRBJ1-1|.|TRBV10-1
TGCGCCAGCAGTCAGGGGAACACTGAAGCTTTCTTT
CASSQGNTEAFF
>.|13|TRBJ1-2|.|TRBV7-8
TGTGCCAGCAGCCCTGGATCCCCCAGGGGCTACACCTTC
CASSPGSPRGYTF
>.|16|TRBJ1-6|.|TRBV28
TGTGCCAGCAGTTTCCAGGAGACAGCCTATAATTCACCCCTCCACTTT
CASSFQETAYNSPLHF
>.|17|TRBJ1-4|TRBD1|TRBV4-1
TGCGCCAGCAGCCAAGGGACCGGGACAGGGTATAATGAAAAACTGTTTTTT
CASSQGTGTGYNEKLFF
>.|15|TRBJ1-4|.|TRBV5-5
TGTGCCAGCAGCTTGGTAGGGCAGGGTGGTGAAAAACTGTTTTTT
CASSLVGQGGEKLFF
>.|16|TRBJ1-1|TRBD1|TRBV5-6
TGTGCCAGCGGGGGACAGGGGGCTCTCGCGGACACTGAAGCTTTCTTT
CASGGQGALADTEAFF
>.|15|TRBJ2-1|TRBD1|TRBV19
TGTGCCAGTAGTGTCACAGGGCAGGGGGACAATGAGCAGTTCTTC
CASSVTGQGDNEQFF
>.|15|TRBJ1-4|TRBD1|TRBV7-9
TGTGCCAGCAGCCCTCGCCAGGGGGGAAATGAAAAACTGTTTTTT
CASSPRQGGNEKLFF
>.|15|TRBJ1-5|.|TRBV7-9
TGTGCCAGCAGCTTAGGTGAGGGGATGGATCAGCCCCAGCATTTT
CASSLGEGMDQPQHF
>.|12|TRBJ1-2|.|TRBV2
TGTGCCACCAAGGACAATGCCTATGGCTACACCTTC
CATKDNAYGYTF
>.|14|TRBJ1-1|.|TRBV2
TGTGCCAGCAGTGAAGGGGGCCGGGTAGTGGGAGCTTTCTTT
CASSEGGRVVGAFF
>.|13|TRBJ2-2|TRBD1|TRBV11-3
TGTGCCAGCAGGCGGACAGGGGGCGGGGAGCTGTTTTTT
CASRRTGGGELFF
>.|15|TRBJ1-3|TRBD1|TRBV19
TGTGCCAGTAGTCTCTCCAGGGGGCCTGGAAACACCATATATTTT
CASSLSRGPGNTIYF
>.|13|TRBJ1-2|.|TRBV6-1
TGTGCCAGCAGTGAACAGGGGAGCTATGGCTACACCTTC
CASSEQGSYGYTF
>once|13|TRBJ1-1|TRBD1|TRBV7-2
TGTGCCAGCAGCTTAGCTGGACAGGGGGAAGCTTTCTTT
CASSLAGQGEAFF
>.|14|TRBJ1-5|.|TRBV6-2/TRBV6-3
TGTGCCAGCAGTTACCTCGACGGGAATCAGCCCCAGCATTTT
CASSYLDGNQPQHF
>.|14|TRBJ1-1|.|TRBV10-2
TGCGCCAGCAGTGAGTCGATGGGGACCACTGAAGCTTTCTTT
CASSESMGTTEAFF
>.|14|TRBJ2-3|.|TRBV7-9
TGTGCCAGCAGCTTAGTTGCGAGCACAGATACGCAGTATTTT
CASSLVASTDTQYF
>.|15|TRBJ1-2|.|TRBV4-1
TGCGCCAGCAGCCAAGATTTCGGGGGAACTCGTGGCTACACCTTC
CASSQDFGGTRGYTF
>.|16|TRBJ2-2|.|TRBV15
TGTGCCACCACCTGGCCGGCCAGCCTTAACACCGGGGAGCTGTTTTTT
CATTWPASLNTGELFF